These 21 T cell receptor beta chains were all obtained from the same sample, sequenced in a study of CD8 T cells in Susac syndrome. RNA amounts of about 0.5 to 1 ug underwent reverse transcription with random hexamers. Via MiXCR, TCRdb re-called the immunoSEQ multiplex PCR reads, giving one row per CDR3 protein. This sample has about 190,000 distinct CDR3 sequences, with about 94% found just once. What was sequenced was CD4+ T cells from PBMCs. The receptors come from a human donor with Susac syndrome.

The chain combines TRBV3-1 with TRBJ1-1; no clear D. CDR3 size: 13 residues. Germline V lookup: CDR1 LGHDT, CDR2 YNNKEL (reference sequence). Trimming cost V 4 bases and J 6 bases, with 12 bases left between them. The CDR3 region is CASSRPGGSEAFF. The CDR3 DNA sequence: TGTGCCAGCAGCCGCCCGGGTGGATCTGAAGCTTTCTTT. Looking up the rest from reference TRBV3-1 and TRBJ1-1 gives the full variable domain: DTAVSQTPKYLVTQMGNDKSIKCEQNLGHDTMYWYKQDSKKFLKIMFSYNNKELIINETVPNRFSPKSPDKAHLNLHINSLELGDSAVYFCASSRPGGSEAFFGQGTRLTVV.

V is TRBV4-1 and J is TRBJ1-2; possible D gene TRBD1, 5 bases. Germline CDR1 is MGHRA and CDR2 is YSYEKL. V shed 4 bases and J shed 0 bases, with 15 bases lying between them. The CDR3 has 16 amino acids. As DNA, the CDR3 is TGCGCCAGCAGCCTCTCCGGGACCCAAGCTAACTATGGCTACACCTTC. It yields the protein CASSLSGTQANYGYTF.

The chain combines TRBV14 with TRBJ2-3, with 9 bases that match TRBD1. The CDR3 is 15 residues long. Germline V gene data show CDR1 as SGHDN and CDR2 as FVKESK. V lost 4 bases and J lost 0; bases outside the gene matches: 2. CDR3 loop: CASSRQGDSTDTQYF. The CDR3 DNA reads TGTGCCAGCAGCCGACAGGGGGACAGCACAGATACGCAGTATTTT. Full variable domain (outside the CDR3, taken from reference TRBV14 and TRBJ2-3): EAGVTQFPSHSVIEKGQTVTLRCDPISGHDNLYWYRRVMGKEIKFLLHFVKESKQDESGMPNNRFLAERTGGTYSTLKVQPAELEDSGVYFCASSRQGDSTDTQYFGPGTRLTVL.

The V call is TRBV18, the J call TRBJ2-1; 8 nucleotides agree with TRBD1. There are 15 residues in the CDR3. Germline V gene lookup returns CDR1 KGHSH and CDR2 LQKENI. V lost 1 base, J lost 6 bases, and 5 bases stayed unmatched. CDR3 residues: CASSPQTGAVNEQFF. DNA for the CDR3: TGTGCCAGCTCACCACAGACAGGGGCTGTCAATGAGCAGTTCTTC.

V and J are TRBV20-1 and TRBJ1-5, with D possibly TRBD1 on 5 matching bases. V was trimmed by 0 bases and J by 7 bases, leaving 7 bases between them. The V gene's germline CDR1 is DFQATT and CDR2 SNEGSKA (reference sequence). This CDR3 contains 12 residues. The CDR3 DNA is TGCAGTGCTAGAGATGGGGGGCAGCCCCAGCATTTT. Its protein product is CSARDGGQPQHF.

The V and J genes are TRBV2 and TRBJ1-2, with 7 positions matching TRBD1. V was clipped by 6 bases and J by 4 bases; unmatched bases: 8. CDR3 size: 14 residues. CDR1 is SNHLY and CDR2 is FYNNEI in the germline V gene. In DNA form, the CDR3 reads TGTGCCAGCAGGGGGGACAGCCAAATCTATGGCTACACCTTC. Its protein is CASRGDSQIYGYTF.

This rearrangement joins TRBV28 to TRBJ2-5, with D perhaps matching TRBD1 or TRBD2 (5 bases each). The V end lost 3 bases, the J end lost 5 bases, and 19 bases lay between the germline ends. Germline V gives CDR1 MDHEN, CDR2 SYDVKM. The CDR3 loop spans 16 amino acids. The CDR3 nucleotides read TGTGCCAGCAGTTTGGTGGGACCGAGTGCCAGGGAGACCCAGTACTTC. It codes for CASSLVGPSARETQYF.

This chain connects TRBV20-1 to TRBJ1-4; weak D call: TRBD1 (6 bases). Germline V gives CDR1 DFQATT, CDR2 SNEGSKA (reference sequence). Trimming stripped 4 bases from V and 7 bases from J, with 13 bases between. The CDR3 spans 13 residues. The CDR3 loop reads CSATVGGGEKLFF. The DNA of the CDR3 is TGCAGTGCTACGGTCGGGGGCGGTGAAAAACTGTTTTTT.

This chain joins TRBV20-1 and TRBJ2-5, with D tentatively TRBD1 (5 bases). Germline V gene data show CDR1 as DFQATT and CDR2 as SNEGSKA (reference sequence). V dropped 3 bases and J dropped 4 bases, with 12 bases sitting between them. The CDR3 is 13 residues long. Here the CDR3 reads CSASMVGAETQYF. In nucleotides, the CDR3 is TGCAGTGCTAGTATGGTAGGGGCAGAGACCCAGTACTTC.

The rearrangement uses TRBV3-1 and TRBJ2-5; TRBD2 aligns across 13 bases. Looked up from germline, CDR1 is LGHDT and CDR2 is YNNKEL (reference sequence). V was clipped by 2 bases and J by 5 bases; unmatched bases: 5. The CDR3 extends over 16 amino acids. CDR3 sequence: CASSQLTSGGAETQYF. CDR3 nucleotide sequence: TGTGCCAGCAGCCAACTTACTAGCGGGGGGGCGGAGACCCAGTACTTC.

The V and J genes are TRBV25-1 and TRBJ2-7; the D is unclear. The germline V gene has CDR1 MGHDK and CDR2 SYGVNS. The CDR3 loop spans 14 amino acids. The V and J ends lost 1 base and 0 bases respectively, with 7 bases between them. CDR3 nucleotides: TGTGCCAGCAGTGAATGGGCCAGCTCCTACGAGCAGTACTTC. Translated, it gives CASSEWASSYEQYF.

V usage is TRBV30 and J usage is TRBJ1-2, with a possible D match to TRBD1 (5 bases). V lost 4 bases to trimming and J lost 3 bases, with 9 bases between them. The CDR3 totals 12 residues. Germline CDR1 GTSNPN, CDR2 SVGIG (reference sequence). CDR3 amino acids: CAWIGEDYGYTF. The CDR3 nucleotides are TGTGCCTGGATAGGGGAAGACTATGGCTACACCTTC.

This clonotype was recorded once. The CDR3 DNA follows: TGTGCCAGCAGCGTAGCTAGCAGGGGCGACTACAATGAGCAGTTCTTC. It is translated as CASSVASRGDYNEQFF. This chain connects TRBV9 to TRBJ2-1; the D gene is possibly TRBD1 (6 bases). This CDR3 contains 16 residues. Per germline, CDR1 SGDLS and CDR2 YYNGEE. V was shortened by 0 bases and J by 3 bases, with 13 bases between the two germline ends.

The chain is built from TRBV12-3 or TRBV12-4 and TRBJ2-4; no clear D. CDR3 size: 14 residues. V shed 6 bases and J shed 15 bases, with 24 bases lying between them. This CDR3 reads CASSQDGPFRLRYF. The CDR3 DNA sequence: TGTGCCAGCAGCCAAGATGGACCCTTTAGACTTCGGTACTTC.

This rearrangement joins TRBV7-3 to TRBJ2-7, with D perhaps matching TRBD2 (6 bases). CDR3 length equals 14 residues. Trimming removed 1 base from V and 2 bases from J, with 9 bases in between. The V gene's germline CDR1 is SGHTA and CDR2 FQGTGA. This CDR3 reads CASSLIAGTYEQYF. The CDR3 region has the DNA TGTGCCAGCAGCTTAATTGCGGGAACCTACGAGCAGTACTTC.

J is TRBJ1-2 and V is TRBV6-5; no reliable D call. Germline-derived CDR1 and CDR2 are MNHEY and SVGAGI. The V and J ends lost 5 bases and 8 bases respectively, with 21 bases between them. CDR3 size: 15 residues. CDR3 DNA: TGTGCCAGCAGTCCCCCCGGAGGGAGTCGGTACGGCTACACCTTC. Translating it yields CASSPPGGSRYGYTF.

The chain carries TRBV7-2 and TRBJ1-1; no clear D gene. Germline V gene sequence: CDR1 SGHTA, CDR2 FQGNSA. Trimming removed 3 bases from V and 5 bases from J, with 10 bases in between. This CDR3 comprises 13 residues. CDR3 sequence reads: CASSFWVGTEAFF. The CDR3 nucleotides read TGTGCCAGCAGCTTTTGGGTAGGGACTGAAGCTTTCTTT.

The chain recombines TRBV25-1 with TRBJ1-1; 7 nucleotides align to TRBD1. The CDR3 has 14 residues. Germline loops: CDR1 MGHDK, CDR2 SYGVNS. V lost 6 bases and J lost 0; bases outside the gene matches: 4. The CDR3 bases are TGTGCCAGCAGGGAGACAGGGCTGAACACTGAAGCTTTCTTT. It encodes CASRETGLNTEAFF.

The chain employs TRBV7-3 and TRBJ2-5; the match to TRBD2 covers 7 bases. Germline V gene sequence: CDR1 SGHTA, CDR2 FQGTGA. The J segment lost 4 bases and the V segment lost 5 bases, leaving 4 bases of the junction unmatched. The CDR3 runs 13 residues. The CDR3 DNA reads TGTGCCAGCAGCCCGCGCGGGGGAGAGACCCAGTACTTC. It translates to CASSPRGGETQYF.

This clonotype was detected a few times. The chain combines TRBV5-1 with TRBJ2-1; the D call may be TRBD1 or TRBD2 (6 bases each). Trimming removed 0 bases from V and 4 bases from J, with 11 bases in between. This CDR3 has 15 residues. Per germline, CDR1 SGHRS and CDR2 YFSETQ. The CDR3 DNA sequence: TGCGCCAGCAGCTTGGGTCAGGGGAGGTACAATGAGCAGTTCTTC. It is translated as CASSLGQGRYNEQFF.

The J gene is TRBJ2-3, the V gene TRBV7-8, with a tentative D call TRBD2 (5 bases). V was shortened by 5 bases and J by 10 bases, with 10 bases between the two germline ends. The CDR3 loop spans 11 amino acids. The germline gives CDR1 SGHVS, CDR2 FQNEAQ. The CDR3 region is CASSTRSAQYF. In nucleotides, the CDR3 is TGTGCCAGCAGCACTAGATCTGCGCAGTATTTT.